The clone carrying this TCR beta chain has more than one count but fewer than ten. The data were taken from a study of T-cell memory formation after mild COVID-19. TCRdb reprocessed the 5' RACE reads with MiXCR, giving one entry per CDR3 protein. Here the sample spans about 360,000 distinct CDR3 sequences, under 15% being singletons. Germline V lookup: CDR1 SGHRS, CDR2 YFSETQ. The CDR3 loop spans 14 amino acids. V trimming: 2 bases; J trimming: 4 bases; junction bases outside the gene matches: 4. The chain couples TRBV5-1 to TRBJ2-3; TRBD1 agrees at 7 bases. Sequencing was performed on PBMCs or a T cell subset sorted from them (not recorded which). This clonotype was sampled from a man between 18 and 35 years old who had mild COVID-19 (a few samples of this study predate the infection). Cell type and time point are not known. The CDR3 protein is CASSFIGGPDTQYF. The CDR3 DNA follows: TGCGCCAGCAGCTTCATAGGGGGCCCAGATACGCAGTATTTT.